This TCR beta chain appears in the sequencing data of a study of blood T cell repertoires in COVID-19. Turning to the study itself: Samples came from the United States, Italy and Spain, spanning acute and convalescent COVID-19. T cells, B-cell-depleted T cells, or PBMCs supplied cDNA or gDNA.

Original methodology: The assay estimated nucleated cells by amplifying reference gene primers. Using immunoSEQ multiplex PCR, the repertoire was profiled, and TCRdb retains in-frame clones only, with some absent. D and trimming were read from the DNA, whereas the V and J calls and clone size are those reported in that table. The sample holds approximately 280,000 clones, 70% to 90% seen once. This clone was recorded only once. Germline assignment: CDR1 SGHAT and CDR2 FQNNGV. Trimming removed 2 bases from V and 2 bases from J, with 10 bases in between. This CDR3 is 15 amino acids long. The chain is built from TRBV11-2 and TRBJ1-3; TRBD1 might be the D (5 bases). Sequenced sample: peripheral blood. This receptor was obtained from a woman in her 70s with acute or convalescent COVID-19. CDR3 residues: CASSLRGPTGNTIYF. As DNA, the CDR3 is TGTGCCAGCAGCTTAAGGGGCCCAACTGGAAACACCATATATTTT.